Reported below is one TCR beta chain. Its cognate antigen is unknown. This entry belongs to a study of OX40 agonist ivuxolimab in advanced cancers. Trimming took 3 bases from V and 5 from J, leaving 10 bases between them. Germline CDR1 and CDR2: SGHAT and FQDESV (reference sequence). The CDR3 spans 13 residues. The repertoire was sequenced with immunoSEQ multiplex PCR; TCRdb's copy has only in-frame clones and lacks some. The repertoire includes tens of thousands of clones, 91% of them detected once, and around 31% sits in the top ten. Study-wide findings and caveats: More expanded clones were found, on average, in CD8+ than in CD4+ T cells. At doses 0.1 to 3.0 mg/kg, CD4+ and CD8+ clones expanded. Some nonresponders additionally presented with little normalized T-cell clonal expansion.

The sample was CD4+ or CD8+ T cells sorted from blood, taken in a trial of the OX40 agonist ivuxolimab. The rearrangement joins TRBV11-1 to TRBJ1-1; tentatively, D is TRBD1 (6 bases). The TCR originated in an adult with an advanced solid tumor such as melanoma, head and neck, liver or kidney cancer. This CDR3 reads CASSFFTGTEAFF. CDR3 nucleotides: TGTGCCAGCAGCTTTTTCACAGGGACTGAAGCTTTCTTT.